A single sample gave rise to the 4 T cell receptor beta chains below, sequenced in a study of T cell changes during pregnancy in multiple sclerosis. Profiling relied on immunoSEQ multiplex PCR, and the TCRdb table lists in-frame clones only, not all of them. Of 50,000 to 65,000 clones in the sample, approximately 95% are singletons; the top ten hold around 3%. Material: CD8+ T cells from peripheral blood mononuclear cells, obtained in the second trimester of pregnancy. The receptors were gathered from a female donor with multiple sclerosis, enrolled in a pregnancy study.

The chain links TRBV5-1 to TRBJ2-5, with 8 bases aligning to TRBD1. The end of the DNA is better explained by TRBJ2-7, so the J call may be wrong. The CDR3 has 14 residues. Germline V CDR1 and CDR2: SGHRS, YFSETQ. CDR3: CASSPQGAYYEQYF. CDR3 DNA sequence: TGCGCCAGCAGCCCCCAGGGGGCCTATTACGAGCAGTACTTC.

This chain links TRBV25-1 with TRBJ2-1; 8 nucleotides agree with TRBD2. Germline lookup yields CDR1 MGHDK and CDR2 SYGVNS. V was pared by 6 bases and J by 2 bases, with 6 bases of the junction left unmatched. The CDR3 runs 15 residues. The CDR3 DNA reads as TGTGCCAGCAGGGAACCGGGACTAGCCTACAATGAGCAGTTCTTC. This sequence encodes CASREPGLAYNEQFF.

The CDR3 DNA reads as TGTGCCAGCAGTAGACTAGTAACAGATACGCAGTATTTT. It is translated as CASSRLVTDTQYF. The rearrangement links TRBV28 to TRBJ2-3; D is perhaps TRBD2 (6 bases). Germline-derived CDR1 and CDR2 are MDHEN and SYDVKM. V lost 5 bases and J 3 bases, leaving 9 bases between the germline ends. The CDR3 has 13 amino acids.

This chain connects TRBV29-1 to TRBJ1-2; tentatively, D is TRBD1 (5 bases). CDR1 and CDR2 from the germline V gene are SQVTM and ANQGSEA. The CDR3 runs 15 residues. Trimming pared 3 bases from V and 4 bases from J, leaving 18 bases between. In DNA, the CDR3 is TGCAGCGTTGAGACAGTGGTGAGAGTCGCCTATGGCTACACCTTC. This gives the protein CSVETVVRVAYGYTF. The full variable domain, its missing parts supplied by reference TRBV29-1 and TRBJ1-2, is SAVISQKPSRDICQRGTSLTIQCQVDSQVTMMFWYRQQPGQSLTLIATANQGSEATYESGFVIDKFPISRPNLTFSTLTVSNMSPEDSSIYLCSVETVVRVAYGYTFGSGTRLTVV.